This T cell receptor (beta chain) came from a study of blood T cells in healthy people across ages. Concerning this clonotype: Antigen specificity is unknown.

Findings and limits, study-wide: Older age went with lower TCR beta diversity per million T cells, in a roughly linear way.

A J-beta primer mix and a sample-barcoded 5' primer were used in a second PCR of roughly 6 to 11 cycles. TCRdb ran MiXCR on the 5' RACE reads and lists one entry per CDR3 protein. The table records around 400,000 distinct CDR3 sequences, about 52% of them present only once. For every donor, a draw yielded roughly 10 milliliters of peripheral blood. The CDR3 is 15 amino acids. Trimming removed 1 base at V and 10 bases at J, with 18 bases between. CDR1 and CDR2 from the germline V gene are SGHRS and YFSETQ. The receptor was derived from a man aged 60-69 years in good health. The chain employs TRBV5-1 and TRBJ2-1; tentative D call: TRBD2 (6 bases). The sequencing sample was made of blood. The CDR3 protein is CASSLQEGTLGEQFF. The CDR3 DNA reads TGCGCCAGCAGCTTGCAGGAGGGGACCCTTGGGGAGCAGTTCTTC.